Shown below are 23 T cell receptor beta chains from a single sample sequenced in a study of T cell responses to AZD1222 COVID-19 vaccine (dated by TCRdb to about 2021). The sample's time point label, decoded: about 28 days (+/-7) after the second vaccine dose. The protocol used for the library was the immunoSEQ multiplex PCR assay. TCRdb re-hosts the immuneACCESS table, in-frame sequences only. Its copies lack some clones; in the studies checked, an unresolved V gene accounts for under half of them, and the cause for the rest is not known. The sample has fewer than 150,000 clones on record, roughly 90% of them singletons. Roughly 6.1% of the sample rests with the top ten. Sequenced here: peripheral blood, sampled 28 days after the second AZD1222 dose. The receptors were sampled from an adult who received the AZD1222 COVID-19 vaccine.

V and J are TRBV4-2 and TRBJ1-2, with 10 bases fitting TRBD1. The CDR3 contains 16 residues. The V gene end was trimmed by 0 bases and the J gene end by 7 bases; junction bases not matched to a gene: 8. Germline V gives CDR1 LGHNA, CDR2 YNFKEQ. The CDR3 region has the DNA TGTGCCAGCAGCCAAGATTCACGACAGGGGGCGGGTGGCTACACCTTC. Amino acid sequence: CASSQDSRQGAGGYTF.

The chain employs TRBV18 and TRBJ2-7; D gene uncertain. Germline V gene sequence: CDR1 KGHSH, CDR2 LQKENI. Trimming pared 3 bases from V and 2 bases from J, leaving 8 bases between. The CDR3 contains 13 residues. The CDR3 here is CASSPGGPYEQYF. The CDR3 DNA is TGTGCCAGCTCACCGGGCGGACCCTACGAGCAGTACTTC.

The chain combines TRBV24-1 with TRBJ2-5, with 7 nucleotides matching TRBD2. V was pared by 3 bases and J by 3 bases, with 3 bases of the junction left unmatched. Germline CDR1 and CDR2: KGHDR and SFDVKD. The CDR3 length is 14 residues. The CDR3 bases are TGTGCCACCAGTGATACGGGACTAAAAGAGACCCAGTACTTC. Translated, it gives CATSDTGLKETQYF.

The V gene is TRBV7-9, the J gene TRBJ1-1; D is unresolved. The CDR3 is 14 residues long. CDR1 SEHNR and CDR2 FQNEAQ come from the germline V gene (reference sequence). With 2 bases removed from V and 4 bases from J, the gap between germline ends came to 11 bases. CDR3 coding DNA: TGTGCCAGCAGCTTACCGATGGGTGGCACTGAAGCTTTCTTT. Protein sequence: CASSLPMGGTEAFF.

The gene calls are TRBV28 and TRBJ1-4; TRBD1 is a possible D gene (5 bases). The germline V gene has CDR1 MDHEN and CDR2 SYDVKM. The CDR3 contains 15 residues. Trimming shortened V by 2 bases and J by 8 bases, and 15 bases separated the two germline ends. The CDR3 region is CASSLDGRDKEKLFF. The CDR3 DNA is TGTGCCAGCAGTTTAGACGGCAGGGATAAGGAAAAACTGTTTTTT.

V gene TRBV30 combines with J gene TRBJ1-2; D call uncertain. This CDR3 region has 13 residues. Trimming cost V 7 bases and J 5 bases, with 17 bases left between them. Germline CDR1 reads GTSNPN; CDR2 reads SVGIG (reference sequence). The CDR3 DNA reads TGTGCCTTCCCCACCCGGGCCCAATATGGCTACACCTTC. Translating it yields CAFPTRAQYGYTF. Combining the CDR3 with reference TRBV30 and TRBJ1-2 gives the whole variable domain SQTIHQWPATLVQPVGSPLSLECTVEGTSNPNLYWYRQAAGRGLQLLFYSVGIGQISSEVPQNLSASRPQDRQFILSSKKLLLSDSGFYLCAFPTRAQYGYTFGSGTRLTVV.

The CDR3 loop is CASSPRDTNSPLHF. In DNA form, the CDR3 reads TGTGCCAGCTCACCCAGGGATACCAATTCACCCCTCCACTTT. The J gene is TRBJ1-6, the V gene TRBV18, with D possibly being TRBD1 (5 bases). Germline CDR1 KGHSH, CDR2 LQKENI. The CDR3 loop spans 14 amino acids. The V end lost 3 bases, the J end lost 7 bases, and 10 bases lay between the germline ends. The whole variable domain, remainder taken from reference TRBV18 and TRBJ1-6, is NAGVMQNPRHLVRRRGQEARLRCSPMKGHSHVYWYRQLPEEGLKFMVYLQKENIIDESGMPKERFSAEFPKEGPSILRIQQVVRGDSAAYFCASSPRDTNSPLHFGNGTRLTVT.

The chain joins TRBV6-2 or TRBV6-3 to TRBJ2-5; maybe TRBD1 (6 bases). This CDR3 comprises 15 residues. Trimming shortened V by 4 bases and J by 5 bases, and 17 bases separated the two germline ends. Germline loops: CDR1 MNHEY, CDR2 SVGEGT. CDR3 nucleotides: TGTGCCAGCAGTTCACTAGGGGGTACGGGTGAGACCCAGTACTTC. Protein sequence: CASSSLGGTGETQYF.

V is TRBV6-5 and J is TRBJ1-2; D gene ambiguous. CDR1 and CDR2 (germline): MNHEY, SVGAGI. V shed 7 bases and J shed 7 bases, with 22 bases lying between them. The CDR3 has 15 residues. The CDR3 region is CASILTGGGLRGYTF. CDR3 sequence (DNA): TGTGCCAGCATACTCACCGGCGGCGGACTGCGTGGCTACACCTTC.

The V gene is TRBV5-4, the J gene TRBJ1-1, with D hard to call. Trimming cost V 7 bases and J 1 base, with 11 bases left between them. The CDR3 runs to 13 residues. CDR1 is SGHNT, CDR2 YYREEE, per germline (reference sequence). The CDR3 DNA reads TGTGCCAGCTCAGAGACAAAGAACACTGAAGCTTTCTTT. Residues: CASSETKNTEAFF.

The chain joins TRBV5-1 to TRBJ1-2; 9 nucleotides line up with TRBD1. The ends lost 0 bases at V and 2 bases at J; junction bases unmatched: 2. The CDR3 loop spans 15 amino acids. Germline values: CDR1 SGHRS, CDR2 YFSETQ. The CDR3 loop reads CASSLDRGQNYGYTF. Here the CDR3 DNA reads TGCGCCAGCAGCTTGGACAGGGGGCAAAACTATGGCTACACCTTC.

The chain links TRBV6-2 or TRBV6-3 to TRBJ2-7, with D perhaps given as TRBD1 or TRBD2 (5 bases each). V was pared by 0 bases and J by 6 bases, with 9 bases between. Germline lookup yields CDR1 MNHEY and CDR2 SVGEGT. This CDR3 contains 13 residues. The CDR3 DNA reads as TGTGCCAGCAGTTACTCCAGTGGGGGCGAGCAGTACTTC. It specifies CASSYSSGGEQYF.

The gene calls are TRBV12-3 or TRBV12-4 and TRBJ1-2; the D is unclear. This CDR3 has 13 amino acids. Trimming shortened V by 3 bases and J by 7 bases, and 12 bases separated the two germline ends. CDR3 DNA: TGTGCCAGCAGTTTTGAGGGTTTGAGTGGCTACACCTTC. It encodes CASSFEGLSGYTF.

V is TRBV6-1 and J is TRBJ2-7, with D perhaps matching TRBD1 or TRBD2 (5 bases each). V was cut by 3 bases and J by 2 bases, with 17 bases left in between. The CDR3 is 16 residues long. Germline V gives CDR1 MNHNS, CDR2 SASEGT. The CDR3 bases are TGTGCCAGCAGTGAGGGCAAGGGGACGGTGACCTACGAGCAGTACTTC. This gives the protein CASSEGKGTVTYEQYF.

J is TRBJ1-1 and V is TRBV19; a weak D match, TRBD1 (5 bases). The germline V gene encodes CDR1 LNHDA and CDR2 SQIVND (reference sequence). V lost 4 bases to trimming and J lost 0 bases, with 12 bases between them. This CDR3 comprises 15 residues. As DNA, the CDR3 is TGTGCCAGTAGTACCCCCGGGGCTCTGAACACTGAAGCTTTCTTT. The encoded protein is CASSTPGALNTEAFF.

The V call is TRBV7-8, the J call TRBJ1-1; D is ambiguous. CDR1 SGHVS and CDR2 FQNEAQ come from the germline V gene. The CDR3 has 12 residues. V lost 5 bases to trimming and J lost 4 bases, with 8 bases between them. CDR3 loop: CASSQLSTEAFF. CDR3 nucleotides: TGTGCCAGCAGCCAGTTAAGCACTGAAGCTTTCTTT. Supplemented by reference TRBV7-8 and TRBJ1-1, the full variable domain reads GAGVSQSPRYKVAKRGQDVALRCDPISGHVSLFWYQQALGQGPEFLTYFQNEAQLDKSGLPSDRFFAERPEGSVSTLKIQRTQQEDSAVYLCASSQLSTEAFFGQGTRLTVV.

This clone was seen more than once but under ten times. The rearrangement uses TRBV7-3 and TRBJ1-6; the D is unclear. Trimming took 5 bases from V and 7 from J, leaving 9 bases between them. Germline-derived CDR1 and CDR2 are SGHTA and FQGTGA. The CDR3 is made up of 13 amino acids. The CDR3 here is CASSALINSPLHF. CDR3 bases: TGTGCCAGCAGCGCTTTAATAAATTCACCCCTCCACTTT.

The V gene is TRBV2, the J gene TRBJ2-7, with 9 bases fitting TRBD2. The CDR3 spans 15 residues. CDR1 and CDR2 (germline): SNHLY, FYNNEI. Trimming cost V 2 bases and J 1 base; bases outside gene matches: 3. The CDR3 bases are TGTGCCAGCAGTGAAAGGCGGGGGGGATCCTACGAGCAGTACTTC. It codes for CASSERRGGSYEQYF.

V and J are TRBV18 and TRBJ1-2; D gene ambiguous. Germline V gene sequence: CDR1 KGHSH, CDR2 LQKENI. The CDR3 has 13 amino acids. Trimming left V 3 bases short and J 8 bases short, with 13 bases between. The CDR3 here is CASSPVQSGGYTF. CDR3 coding DNA: TGTGCCAGCTCACCTGTTCAATCGGGGGGCTACACCTTC.

The chain joins TRBV12-3 or TRBV12-4 to TRBJ2-3; D unclear. This CDR3 region has 12 residues. Between the trimmed V and J ends, which lost 1 base and 9 bases, there was a span of 8 bases. CDR3 DNA sequence: TGTGCCAGCAGTTTAGTGGGTGAGACGCAGTATTTT. Translation gives CASSLVGETQYF.

The V gene is TRBV5-1, the J gene TRBJ1-2; D is unclear. V was trimmed by 4 bases and J by 8 bases, leaving 12 bases between them. The CDR3 is made up of 12 amino acids. The germline V gene encodes CDR1 SGHRS and CDR2 YFSETQ. CDR3 in amino acids: CASSLDQEGYTF. CDR3 DNA: TGCGCCAGCAGCCTTGACCAAGAAGGCTACACCTTC.

V is TRBV7-2 and J is TRBJ2-7; 12 nucleotides align to TRBD1. V was pared by 3 bases and J by 6 bases, with 6 bases of the junction left unmatched. Looked up from germline, CDR1 is SGHTA and CDR2 is FQGNSA. The CDR3 extends over 15 amino acids. The CDR3 loop is CASSFVGQGAGEQYF. The CDR3 DNA sequence: TGTGCCAGCAGCTTTGTGGGACAGGGGGCTGGCGAGCAGTACTTC. Complete variable domain (other parts from reference TRBV7-2 and TRBJ2-7): GAGVSQSPSNKVTEKGKDVELRCDPISGHTALYWYRQSLGQGLEFLIYFQGNSAPDKSGLPSDRFSAERTGGSVSTLTIQRTQQEDSAVYLCASSFVGQGAGEQYFGPGTRLTVT.

This clone was seen more than once but under ten times. This chain links TRBV10-1 with TRBJ2-5, with D possibly matching TRBD1 (6 bases). CDR3 length: 13 amino acids. Trimming left V 3 bases short and J 4 bases short, with 9 bases between. The germline CDR1 and CDR2 sequences are WNHNN and SYGVQD (reference sequence). The CDR3 sequence is CASSDPGAETQYF. In DNA, the CDR3 is TGCGCCAGCAGTGACCCAGGGGCAGAGACCCAGTACTTC.